The rows below give T cell receptor beta chains drawn from one sample of a study of control samples from healthy donors and cancer patients. Produced via immunoSEQ multiplex PCR; TCRdb's table is partial and in-frame only. The sample table includes some 190,000 clones. Sequencing was done on a sample of blood. All receptors derive from a woman in her 30s in good health. CDR3s include the opening cysteine and the closing phenylalanine or tryptophan. A D gene is named only where the DNA matches it firmly.

D gene: NA
J gene: TRBJ1-2
V gene: TRBV4-1
CDR3 DNA: TGCGCCAGCAGCCAAGCTCAGGGAGCTTCGAAATATGGCTACACCTTC
CDR3 protein: CASSQAQGASKYGYTF

D gene: NA
J gene: TRBJ1-3
V gene: TRBV7-9
CDR3 DNA: TGTGCCAGCAGCCCCGGGGGGACGAGAGGAAACACCATATATTTT
CDR3 protein: CASSPGGTRGNTIYF

D gene: NA
J gene: TRBJ1-5
V gene: TRBV7-8
CDR3 DNA: TGTGCCAGCAGCTTAGATGACAGCAGGGGACAGCCCCAGCATTTT
CDR3 protein: CASSLDDSRGQPQHF

D gene: NA
J gene: TRBJ1-5
V gene: TRBV6-2/TRBV6-3
CDR3 DNA: TGTGCCAGCAGCCCCTTTCAAGGGGTTAACAATCAGCCCCAGCATTTT
CDR3 protein: CASSPFQGVNNQPQHF

D gene: NA
J gene: TRBJ2-7
V gene: TRBV4-1
CDR3 DNA: TGCGCCAGCAGCCTACTAGTAGCGGCAACCTACGAGCAGTACTTC
CDR3 protein: CASSLLVAATYEQYF

D gene: NA
J gene: TRBJ2-1
V gene: TRBV24-1
CDR3 DNA: TGTGCCACCAGTGGTTCAGGCGCCTCCTACAATGAGCAGTTCTTC
CDR3 protein: CATSGSGASYNEQFF

D gene: NA
J gene: TRBJ1-6
V gene: TRBV20-1
CDR3 DNA: TGCAGTGCTAGTCCCCCAGGGCGCAATTCACCCCTCCACTTT
CDR3 protein: CSASPPGRNSPLHF

D gene: NA
J gene: TRBJ1-5
V gene: TRBV4-1
CDR3 DNA: TGCGCCAGCAGCCCACTTGAGTTGACGGTTAGCAATCAGCCCCAGCATTTT
CDR3 protein: CASSPLELTVSNQPQHF

D gene: TRBD1
J gene: TRBJ2-5
V gene: TRBV7-9
CDR3 DNA: TGTGCCAGCAGCTTAAGGGGGCGGGAGACCCAGTACTTC
CDR3 protein: CASSLRGRETQYF

D gene: NA
J gene: TRBJ1-1
V gene: TRBV5-1
CDR3 DNA: TGCGCCAGCAGCTTGGATCCGGGCCCTGAAGCTTTCTTT
CDR3 protein: CASSLDPGPEAFF

D gene: NA
J gene: TRBJ1-6
V gene: TRBV9
CDR3 DNA: TGTGCCAGCACCCTGGGTTTGGCCCGGGATTCACCCCTCCACTTT
CDR3 protein: CASTLGLARDSPLHF

D gene: NA
J gene: TRBJ1-3
V gene: TRBV19
CDR3 DNA: TGTGCCAGTAGTGCGGGACTTTTCTCTGGAAACACCATATATTTT
CDR3 protein: CASSAGLFSGNTIYF

D gene: TRBD2
J gene: TRBJ2-1
V gene: TRBV4-1
CDR3 DNA: TGCGCCAGCAGCCATGAGCGGGGTTGGGATGAGCAGTTCTTC
CDR3 protein: CASSHERGWDEQFF

D gene: NA
J gene: TRBJ1-5
V gene: TRBV6-5
CDR3 DNA: TGTGCCAGCCTCGACTCAGTATATAGCAATCAGCCCCAGCATTTT
CDR3 protein: CASLDSVYSNQPQHF